Below, 18 T cell receptor beta chains from the same sample are listed, as sequenced in a study of cytomegalovirus exposure and HLA in healthy donors. Sequencing used immunoSEQ multiplex PCR; TCRdb keeps in-frame clones, though not all of them. The sample has around 220,000 clones; roughly 88% are singletons. Sequenced sample: PBMCs. The receptors shown here come from a woman in her twenties or thirties in good health and CMV-seropositive.

Notes on this clone: The junction differs from germline at one of its ends, possibly a read error. CDR3 in amino acids: CASREGTGGVRETQYF. The CDR3 region has the DNA TGTGCCAGCAGAGAAGGGACAGGTGGAGTGAGAGAGACCCAGTACTTC. The J gene is TRBJ2-5, the V gene TRBV2, with 8 bases that match TRBD1. The CDR3 has 16 amino acids. Per the germline V gene, CDR1 is SNHLY and CDR2 is FYNNEI.

In its sample, this clone was seen once. The chain recombines TRBV5-1 with TRBJ2-5; tentative D call: TRBD2 (6 bases). From germline, CDR1 is SGHRS and CDR2 YFSETQ. Trimming cost V 0 bases and J 2 bases, with 11 bases left between them. This CDR3 comprises 15 residues. This CDR3 is CASSLGLVAQETQYF. CDR3 sequence (DNA): TGCGCCAGCAGCTTGGGACTAGTCGCGCAAGAGACCCAGTACTTC.

V is TRBV5-6 and J is TRBJ2-7; D not certain. The CDR3 length is 15 residues. Germline CDR1 SGHDT, CDR2 YYEEEE. Trimming shortened V by 0 bases and J by 5 bases, and 15 bases separated the two germline ends. CDR3 in amino acids: CASSLVTTWGHEQYF. The DNA for the CDR3 is TGTGCCAGCAGCTTGGTCACAACCTGGGGTCACGAGCAGTACTTC. The variable domain in full, with the rest retrieved from reference TRBV5-6 and TRBJ2-7, is DAGVTQSPTHLIKTRGQQVTLRCSPKSGHDTVSWYQQALGQGPQFIFQYYEEEERQRGNFPDRFSGHQFPNYSSELNVNALLLGDSALYLCASSLVTTWGHEQYFGPGTRLTVT.

The V call is TRBV27, the J call TRBJ2-1; possibly TRBD2 for D (6 bases). Germline CDR1 is MNHEY and CDR2 is SMNVEV (reference sequence). This CDR3 region has 14 residues. V lost 8 bases and J 0 bases, leaving 11 bases between the germline ends. CDR3 DNA: TGTGCCAGCTCCCCAGCGGGCTCCTACAATGAGCAGTTCTTC. Translation: CASSPAGSYNEQFF.

The V and J genes are TRBV2 and TRBJ2-7; no definite D call. Germline V gene lookup returns CDR1 SNHLY and CDR2 FYNNEI. V shed 7 bases and J shed 1 base, with 8 bases lying between them. This CDR3 region has 12 residues. In DNA, the CDR3 is TGTGCCAGCATGTCAGATTCCTACGAGCAGTACTTC. Translating gives CASMSDSYEQYF.

This clone has more than one count but fewer than ten. CDR3 amino acids: CASSIVGGRKDGYTF. CDR3 nucleotides: TGTGCCAGTAGTATAGTCGGGGGGAGGAAAGATGGCTACACCTTC. V gene TRBV19 combines with J gene TRBJ1-2; D perhaps matches TRBD1 (5 bases). This CDR3 contains 15 residues. CDR1 LNHDA and CDR2 SQIVND come from the germline V gene (reference sequence). V was shortened by 1 base and J by 6 bases, with 15 bases between the two germline ends.

The chain uses TRBV6-6 and TRBJ1-1, with D hard to call. Trimming removed 6 bases from V and 11 bases from J, with 22 bases in between. There are 14 residues in the CDR3. Germline CDR1 MNHNY, CDR2 SVGAGI (reference sequence). The CDR3 sequence: CASSLLGRGVEAFF. DNA of the CDR3: TGTGCCAGCAGCCTCCTCGGGAGAGGCGTTGAGGCTTTCTTT.

The CDR3 region has the DNA TGCAGCGTTGGTACCAGCGGATACGAGCAGTACTTC. Protein sequence: CSVGTSGYEQYF. The gene calls are TRBV29-1 and TRBJ2-7; a possible D gene is TRBD2 (5 bases). Germline V gene data show CDR1 as SQVTM and CDR2 as ANQGSEA. Trimming cost V 4 bases and J 4 bases, with 11 bases left between them. The CDR3 extends over 12 amino acids.

The chain links TRBV5-1 to TRBJ1-1, with D uncertain. The CDR3 has 13 residues. Between the trimmed V and J ends, which lost 5 bases and 0 bases, there was a span of 8 bases. Germline V gene data show CDR1 as SGHRS and CDR2 as YFSETQ. In DNA, the CDR3 is TGCGCCAGCAGACCCGGACTGAACACTGAAGCTTTCTTT. Translating it yields CASRPGLNTEAFF.

This clone has only a few counts. V and J are TRBV27 and TRBJ2-2, with D tentatively TRBD1 (5 bases). Trimming shortened V by 2 bases and J by 7 bases, and 11 bases separated the two germline ends. Germline V lookup: CDR1 MNHEY, CDR2 SMNVEV (reference sequence). The CDR3 loop spans 14 amino acids. CDR3 in amino acids: CASSLGSGYGELFF. DNA for the CDR3: TGTGCCAGCAGTTTAGGGTCAGGGTACGGGGAGCTGTTTTTT.

V and J are TRBV10-3 and TRBJ2-1; 14 nucleotides match TRBD2. Germline lookup yields CDR1 ENHRY and CDR2 SYGVKD. Germline trimming cut 10 bases from V and 9 bases from J; bases unmatched to any gene: 5. This CDR3 spans 13 amino acids. CDR3 in DNA: TGTGCCACGGGGGGGACTAGCGGGAGTGAGCAGTTCTTC. This sequence encodes CATGGTSGSEQFF.

The chain employs TRBV30 and TRBJ1-1; tentative D call: TRBD1 (5 bases). The V and J ends lost 1 base and 0 bases respectively, with 12 bases between them. Looked up from germline, CDR1 is GTSNPN and CDR2 is SVGIG (reference sequence). This CDR3 has 15 amino acids. CDR3 nucleotides: TGTGCCTGGAGTGGATCCGGGACTTTGAACACTGAAGCTTTCTTT. This gives the protein CAWSGSGTLNTEAFF.

The chain employs TRBV27 and TRBJ2-7; perhaps D is TRBD1 or TRBD2 (5 bases each). Germline V CDR1 and CDR2: MNHEY, SMNVEV (reference sequence). V was pared by 6 bases and J by 4 bases, with 22 bases between. This CDR3 spans 16 amino acids. The CDR3 nucleotides read TGTGCCAGCAGACTTATGGGGGTTCCGACGTCTTACGAGCAGTACTTC. Its protein product is CASRLMGVPTSYEQYF.

The rearrangement uses TRBV19 and TRBJ2-7; perhaps TRBD1 as D (5 bases). This CDR3 has 15 residues. Germline V CDR1 and CDR2: LNHDA, SQIVND (reference sequence). Trimming removed 1 base at V and 2 bases at J, with 12 bases between. The DNA for the CDR3 is TGTGCCAGTAGTATAGTGGCAGGGCAAACCTACGAGCAGTACTTC. Its protein is CASSIVAGQTYEQYF.

The CDR3 DNA sequence: TGTGCCAGCAGCTTGGGACTGCCGATGAACACTGAAGCTTTCTTT. It yields the protein CASSLGLPMNTEAFF. This chain uses TRBV7-6 with TRBJ1-1; possibly TRBD1 for D (5 bases). The CDR3 contains 15 residues. CDR1 is SGHVS and CDR2 is FNYEAQ in the germline V gene. Trimming removed 3 bases from V and 0 bases from J, with 11 bases in between.

The chain links TRBV2 to TRBJ1-5, with D perhaps matching TRBD1 (6 bases). The germline gives CDR1 SNHLY, CDR2 FYNNEI. The CDR3 runs to 14 residues. With 8 bases removed from V and 1 base from J, the gap between germline ends came to 12 bases. CDR3 DNA: TGTGCCAGCTGGGGGGCTGCCAGCAATCAGCCCCAGCATTTT. It yields the protein CASWGAASNQPQHF.

The V call is TRBV7-6, the J call TRBJ2-7; tentatively, D is TRBD1 (7 bases). Between the trimmed V and J ends, which lost 5 bases and 2 bases, there was a span of 16 bases. CDR3 size: 15 residues. The germline CDR1 and CDR2 sequences are SGHVS and FNYEAQ. The CDR3 nucleotides are TGTGCCAGCAGCCAGGGGGACTCCAGCACCTACGAGCAGTACTTC. It is translated as CASSQGDSSTYEQYF.

The chain is built from TRBV19 and TRBJ1-5; D uncertain. V was shortened by 2 bases and J by 7 bases, with 9 bases between the two germline ends. Germline loops: CDR1 LNHDA, CDR2 SQIVND (reference sequence). The length of the CDR3 is 13 residues. CDR3 nucleotides: TGTGCCAGTAGTATATTGGTCGGCCAGCCCCAGCATTTT. Protein sequence: CASSILVGQPQHF.